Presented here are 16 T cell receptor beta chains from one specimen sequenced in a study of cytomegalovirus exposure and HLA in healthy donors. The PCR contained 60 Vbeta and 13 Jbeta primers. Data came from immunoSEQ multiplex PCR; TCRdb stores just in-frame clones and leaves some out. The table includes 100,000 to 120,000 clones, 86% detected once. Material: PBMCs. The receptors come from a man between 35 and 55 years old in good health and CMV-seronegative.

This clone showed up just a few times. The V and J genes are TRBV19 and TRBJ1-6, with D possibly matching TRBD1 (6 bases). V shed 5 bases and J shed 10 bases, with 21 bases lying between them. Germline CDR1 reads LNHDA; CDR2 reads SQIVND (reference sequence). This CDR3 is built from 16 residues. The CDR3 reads CASSPATGLSSSPLHF. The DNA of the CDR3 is TGTGCCAGTAGTCCCGCGACAGGACTCAGCTCCTCACCCCTCCACTTT. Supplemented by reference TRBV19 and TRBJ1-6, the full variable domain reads DGGITQSPKYLFRKEGQNVTLSCEQNLNHDAMYWYRQDPGQGLRLIYYSQIVNDFQKGDIAEGYSVSREKKESFPLTVTSAQKNPTAFYLCASSPATGLSSSPLHFGNGTRLTVT.

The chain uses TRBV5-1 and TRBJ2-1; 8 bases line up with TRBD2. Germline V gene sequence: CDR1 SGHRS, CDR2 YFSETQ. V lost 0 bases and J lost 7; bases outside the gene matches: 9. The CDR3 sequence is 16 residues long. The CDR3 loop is CASSLAGRGGINEQFF. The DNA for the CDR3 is TGCGCCAGCAGCTTGGCCGGGAGGGGGGGGATTAATGAGCAGTTCTTC.

The DNA for the CDR3 is TGCGCCAGCAGCCAACCCCAACAGGGCTTCTATGGCTACACCTTC. It translates to CASSQPQQGFYGYTF. The gene calls are TRBV4-1 and TRBJ1-2, with D tentatively TRBD1 (6 bases). Germline loops: CDR1 MGHRA, CDR2 YSYEKL. The CDR3 extends over 15 amino acids. Trimming stripped 2 bases from V and 4 bases from J, with 14 bases between.

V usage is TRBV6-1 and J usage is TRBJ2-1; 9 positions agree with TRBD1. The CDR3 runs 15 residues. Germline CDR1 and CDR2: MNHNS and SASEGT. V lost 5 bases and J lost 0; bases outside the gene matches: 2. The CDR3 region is CASSRDRVSYNEQFF. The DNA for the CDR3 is TGTGCCAGCAGTCGGGACAGGGTCTCCTACAATGAGCAGTTCTTC.

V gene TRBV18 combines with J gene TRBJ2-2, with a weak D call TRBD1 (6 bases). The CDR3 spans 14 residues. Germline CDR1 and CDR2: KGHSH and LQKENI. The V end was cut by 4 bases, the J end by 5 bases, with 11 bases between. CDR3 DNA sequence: TGTGCCAGCTCACTATACAGGGATACCGGGGAGCTGTTTTTT. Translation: CASSLYRDTGELFF.

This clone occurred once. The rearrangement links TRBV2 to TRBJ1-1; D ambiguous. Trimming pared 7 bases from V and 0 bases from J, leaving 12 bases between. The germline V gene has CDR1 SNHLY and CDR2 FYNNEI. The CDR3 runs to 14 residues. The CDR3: CASKGGIMNTEAFF. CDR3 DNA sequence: TGTGCCAGCAAGGGAGGAATCATGAACACTGAAGCTTTCTTT.

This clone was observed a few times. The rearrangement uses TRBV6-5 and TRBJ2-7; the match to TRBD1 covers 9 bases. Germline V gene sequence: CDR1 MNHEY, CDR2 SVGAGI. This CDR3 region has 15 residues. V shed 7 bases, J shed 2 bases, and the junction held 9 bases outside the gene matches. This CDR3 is CASTGTGTGAYEQYF. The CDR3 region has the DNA TGTGCCAGCACCGGGACAGGGACAGGAGCCTACGAGCAGTACTTC.

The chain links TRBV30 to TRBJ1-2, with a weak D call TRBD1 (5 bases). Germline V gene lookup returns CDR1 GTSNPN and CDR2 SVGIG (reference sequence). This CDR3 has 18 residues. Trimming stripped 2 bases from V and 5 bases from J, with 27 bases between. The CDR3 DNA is TGTGCCTGGAGTCCCTTCCCGGACACAGAACCCCTCGGGTATGGCTACACCTTC. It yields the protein CAWSPFPDTEPLGYGYTF.

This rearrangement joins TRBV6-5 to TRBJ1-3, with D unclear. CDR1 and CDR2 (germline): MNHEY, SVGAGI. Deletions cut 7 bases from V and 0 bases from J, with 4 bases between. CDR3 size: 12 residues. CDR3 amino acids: CASKSSGNTIYF. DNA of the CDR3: TGTGCCAGCAAGAGCTCTGGAAACACCATATATTTT.

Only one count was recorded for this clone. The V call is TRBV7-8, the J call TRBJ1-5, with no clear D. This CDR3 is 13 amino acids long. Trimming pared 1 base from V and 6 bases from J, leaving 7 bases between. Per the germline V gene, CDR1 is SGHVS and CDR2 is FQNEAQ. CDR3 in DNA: TGTGCCAGCAGCTTAGGGCGCGGTCAGCCCCAGCATTTT. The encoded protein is CASSLGRGQPQHF. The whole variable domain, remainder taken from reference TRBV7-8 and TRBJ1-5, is GAGVSQSPRYKVAKRGQDVALRCDPISGHVSLFWYQQALGQGPEFLTYFQNEAQLDKSGLPSDRFFAERPEGSVSTLKIQRTQQEDSAVYLCASSLGRGQPQHFGDGTRLSIL.

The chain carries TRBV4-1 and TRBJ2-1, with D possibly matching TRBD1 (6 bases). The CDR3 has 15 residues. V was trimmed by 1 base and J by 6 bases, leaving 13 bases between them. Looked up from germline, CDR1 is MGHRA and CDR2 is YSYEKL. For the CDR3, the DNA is TGCGCCAGCAGCCAAGGCCAGGGGTTCTCCAATGAGCAGTTCTTC. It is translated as CASSQGQGFSNEQFF.

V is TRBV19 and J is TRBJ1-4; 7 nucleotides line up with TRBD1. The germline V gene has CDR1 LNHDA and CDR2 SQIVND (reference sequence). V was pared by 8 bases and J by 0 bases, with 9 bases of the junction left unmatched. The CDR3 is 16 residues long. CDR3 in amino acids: CASPGQKLATNEKLFF. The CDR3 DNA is TGTGCCAGTCCGGGACAGAAGCTTGCAACTAATGAAAAACTGTTTTTT.

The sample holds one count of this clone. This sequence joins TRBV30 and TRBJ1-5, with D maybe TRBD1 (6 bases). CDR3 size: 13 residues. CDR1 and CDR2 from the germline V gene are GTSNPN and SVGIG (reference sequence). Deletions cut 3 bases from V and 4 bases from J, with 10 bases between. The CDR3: CAWSRQVNQPQHF. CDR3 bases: TGTGCCTGGAGCAGACAGGTGAATCAGCCCCAGCATTTT.

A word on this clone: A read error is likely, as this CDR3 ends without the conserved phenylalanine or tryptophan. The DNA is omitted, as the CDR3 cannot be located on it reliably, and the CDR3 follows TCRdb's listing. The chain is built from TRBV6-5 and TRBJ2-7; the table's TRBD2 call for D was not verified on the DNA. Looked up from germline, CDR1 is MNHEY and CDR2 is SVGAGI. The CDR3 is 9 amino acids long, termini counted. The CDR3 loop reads CASSYPVGG.

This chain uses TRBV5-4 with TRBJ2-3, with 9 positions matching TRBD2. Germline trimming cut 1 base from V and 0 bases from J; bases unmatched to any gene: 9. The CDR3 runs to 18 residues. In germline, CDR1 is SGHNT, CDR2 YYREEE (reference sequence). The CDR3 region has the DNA TGTGCCAGCAGCTTGCAAGCGGGGGGTCCTACTAGCACAGATACGCAGTATTTT. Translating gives CASSLQAGGPTSTDTQYF.

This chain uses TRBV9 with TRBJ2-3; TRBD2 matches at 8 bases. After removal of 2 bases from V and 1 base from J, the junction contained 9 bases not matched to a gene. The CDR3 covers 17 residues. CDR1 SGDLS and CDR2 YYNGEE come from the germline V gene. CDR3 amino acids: CASSVGPTSGGTDTQYF. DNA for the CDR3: TGTGCCAGCAGCGTGGGACCTACTAGCGGCGGCACAGATACGCAGTATTTT.